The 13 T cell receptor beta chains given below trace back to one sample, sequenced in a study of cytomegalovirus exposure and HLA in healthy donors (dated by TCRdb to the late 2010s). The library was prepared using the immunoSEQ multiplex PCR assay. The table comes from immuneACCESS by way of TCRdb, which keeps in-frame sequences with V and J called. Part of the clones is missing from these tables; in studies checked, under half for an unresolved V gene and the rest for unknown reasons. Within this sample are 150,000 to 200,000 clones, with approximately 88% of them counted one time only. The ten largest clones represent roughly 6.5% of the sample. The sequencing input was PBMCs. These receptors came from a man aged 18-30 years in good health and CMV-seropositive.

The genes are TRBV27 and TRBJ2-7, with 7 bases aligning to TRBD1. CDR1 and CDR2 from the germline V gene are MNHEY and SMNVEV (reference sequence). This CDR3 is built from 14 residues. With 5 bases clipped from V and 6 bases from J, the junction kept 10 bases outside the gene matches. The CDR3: CASSPRDSRGEQYF. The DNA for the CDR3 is TGTGCCAGCAGTCCCCGGGACAGCCGGGGCGAGCAGTACTTC.

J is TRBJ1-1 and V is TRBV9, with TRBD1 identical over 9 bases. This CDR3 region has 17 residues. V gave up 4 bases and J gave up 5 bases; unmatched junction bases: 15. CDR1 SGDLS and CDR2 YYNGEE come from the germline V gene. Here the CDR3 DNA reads TGTGCCAGCAGCCGACGTCCCGGGACAGGGAGAGAGACTGAAGCTTTCTTT. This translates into CASSRRPGTGRETEAFF.

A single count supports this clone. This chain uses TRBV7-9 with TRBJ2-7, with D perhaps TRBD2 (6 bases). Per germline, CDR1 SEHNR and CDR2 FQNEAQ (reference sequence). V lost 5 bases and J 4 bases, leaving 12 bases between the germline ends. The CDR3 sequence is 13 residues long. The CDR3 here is CASSASSAYEQYF. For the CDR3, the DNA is TGTGCCAGCAGCGCCTCTAGCGCTTACGAGCAGTACTTC.

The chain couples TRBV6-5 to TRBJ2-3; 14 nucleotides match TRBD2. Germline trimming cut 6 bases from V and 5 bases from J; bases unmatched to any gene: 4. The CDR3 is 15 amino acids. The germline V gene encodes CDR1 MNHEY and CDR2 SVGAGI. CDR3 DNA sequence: TGTGCCAGCAGCCGACTAGCGGGAGGGGGAGATACGCAGTATTTT. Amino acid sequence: CASSRLAGGGDTQYF.

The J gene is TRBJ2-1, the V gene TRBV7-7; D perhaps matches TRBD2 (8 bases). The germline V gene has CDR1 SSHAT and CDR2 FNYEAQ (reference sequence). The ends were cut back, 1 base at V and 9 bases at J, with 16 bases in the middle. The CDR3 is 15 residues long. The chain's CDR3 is CASSLGVGRDSEQFF. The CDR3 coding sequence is TGTGCCAGCAGCTTAGGGGTCGGGAGGGACAGTGAGCAGTTCTTC.

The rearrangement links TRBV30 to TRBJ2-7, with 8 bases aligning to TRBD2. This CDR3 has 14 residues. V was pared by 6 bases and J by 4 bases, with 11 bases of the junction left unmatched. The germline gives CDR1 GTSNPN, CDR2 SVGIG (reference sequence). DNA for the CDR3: TGTGCCTGTCTTGCTAGCGGGCTGGGGTACGAGCAGTACTTC. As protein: CACLASGLGYEQYF.

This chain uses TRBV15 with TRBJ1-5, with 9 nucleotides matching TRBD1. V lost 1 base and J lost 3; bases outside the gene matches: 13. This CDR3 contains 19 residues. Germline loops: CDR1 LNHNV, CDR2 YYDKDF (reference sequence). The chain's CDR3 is CATSRATRRTGGINQPQHF. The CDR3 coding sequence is TGTGCCACCAGCAGAGCCACCCGTAGAACAGGGGGCATCAATCAGCCCCAGCATTTT.

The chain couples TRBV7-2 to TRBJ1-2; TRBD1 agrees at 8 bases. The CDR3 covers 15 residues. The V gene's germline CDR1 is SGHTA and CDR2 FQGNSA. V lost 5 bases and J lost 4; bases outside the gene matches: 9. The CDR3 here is CASSPRTGLIYGYTF. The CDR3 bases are TGTGCCAGCAGCCCTCGGACAGGGCTCATCTATGGCTACACCTTC.

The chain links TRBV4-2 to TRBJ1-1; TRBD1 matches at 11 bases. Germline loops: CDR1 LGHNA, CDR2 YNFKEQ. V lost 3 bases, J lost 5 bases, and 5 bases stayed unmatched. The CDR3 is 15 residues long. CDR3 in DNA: TGTGCCAGCAGCCAGGGGACAGGGGGGCGGACTGAAGCTTTCTTT. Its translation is CASSQGTGGRTEAFF.

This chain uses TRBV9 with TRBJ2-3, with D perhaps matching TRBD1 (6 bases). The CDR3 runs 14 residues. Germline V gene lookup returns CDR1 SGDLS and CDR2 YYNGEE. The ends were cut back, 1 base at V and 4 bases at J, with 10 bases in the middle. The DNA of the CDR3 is TGTGCCAGCAGCGTAACCAGGGGCTCAGATACGCAGTATTTT. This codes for CASSVTRGSDTQYF. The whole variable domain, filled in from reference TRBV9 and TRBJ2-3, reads DSGVTQTPKHLITATGQRVTLRCSPRSGDLSVYWYQQSLDQGLQFLIQYYNGEERAKGNILERFSAQQFPDLHSELNLSSLELGDSALYFCASSVTRGSDTQYFGPGTRLTVL.

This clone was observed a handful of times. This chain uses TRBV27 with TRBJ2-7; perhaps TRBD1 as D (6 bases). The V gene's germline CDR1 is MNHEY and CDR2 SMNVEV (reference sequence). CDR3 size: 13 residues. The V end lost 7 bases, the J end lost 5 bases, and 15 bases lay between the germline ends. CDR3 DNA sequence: TGTGCCAGCAAATCGGGACAACACCACGAGCAGTACTTC. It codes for CASKSGQHHEQYF.

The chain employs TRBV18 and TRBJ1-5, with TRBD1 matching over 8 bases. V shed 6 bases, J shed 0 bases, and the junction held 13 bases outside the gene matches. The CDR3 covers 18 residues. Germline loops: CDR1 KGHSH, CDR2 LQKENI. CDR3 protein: CASSQLRTGLNSNQPQHF. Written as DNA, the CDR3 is TGTGCCAGCTCCCAACTTAGGACAGGGCTTAATAGCAATCAGCCCCAGCATTTT.

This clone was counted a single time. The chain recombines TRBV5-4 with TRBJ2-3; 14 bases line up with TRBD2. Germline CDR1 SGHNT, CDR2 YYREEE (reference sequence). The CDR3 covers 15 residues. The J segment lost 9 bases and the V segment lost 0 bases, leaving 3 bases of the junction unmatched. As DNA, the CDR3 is TGTGCCAGCAGCTTGGCCCGGACTAGCGGGAGGACGCAGTATTTT. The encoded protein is CASSLARTSGRTQYF.